These 29 T cell receptor beta chains originate from one sample sequenced in a study of blood T cells in healthy people across ages. A second PCR, run for roughly 6 to 11 cycles, used a sample-barcoded 5' primer plus a J-beta primer mix. Each CDR3 protein gets one entry after TCRdb re-called the 5' RACE reads with MiXCR. The sample contains around 800,000 distinct CDR3 sequences, roughly 25% of which appear only once. These same records also appear under a second study, on T cells of mothers and their children.

The sample consisted of blood. The receptors stem from a boy younger than 18 in good health.

This clonotype came up a few times. This chain connects TRBV5-1 to TRBJ2-5; TRBD2 matches at 13 bases. Trimming took 4 bases from V and 5 from J; bases not matched to a gene: 14. The CDR3 consists of 18 residues. In germline, CDR1 is SGHRS, CDR2 YFSETQ. CDR3 amino acids: CASSLGLAGTLLPETQYF. CDR3 sequence (DNA): TGCGCCAGCAGCCTGGGACTAGCGGGGACCCTCTTACCGGAGACCCAGTACTTC. Drawing the rest from reference TRBV5-1 and TRBJ2-5, the complete variable domain is KAGVTQTPRYLIKTRGQQVTLSCSPISGHRSVSWYQQTPGQGLQFLFEYFSETQRNKGNFPGRFSGRQFSNSRSEMNVSTLELGDSALYLCASSLGLAGTLLPETQYFGPGTRLLVL.

The chain recombines TRBV4-2 with TRBJ2-5; 8 bases agree with TRBD2. CDR1 LGHNA and CDR2 YNFKEQ come from the germline V gene. CDR3 length: 14 residues. V was clipped by 2 bases and J by 3 bases; unmatched bases: 2. CDR3 residues: CASSQNGGEETQYF. The CDR3 DNA follows: TGTGCCAGCAGCCAAAACGGGGGGGAAGAGACCCAGTACTTC.

This clonotype occurred a few times. The chain links TRBV6-5 to TRBJ2-3; 7 bases agree with TRBD1. The germline CDR1 and CDR2 sequences are MNHEY and SVGAGI. CDR3 length: 15 residues. With 4 bases clipped from V and 0 bases from J, the junction kept 4 bases outside the gene matches. CDR3 amino acids: CASSLGQSSTDTQYF. CDR3 nucleotide sequence: TGTGCCAGCAGTTTGGGACAGTCTAGCACAGATACGCAGTATTTT.

About this clonotype: Mismatch with germline at one junction end may stem from a read error. V gene TRBV5-4 combines with J gene TRBJ2-5; TRBD2 matches at 8 bases. Germline V lookup: CDR1 SGHNT, CDR2 YYREEE (reference sequence). The CDR3 length is 17 residues. The CDR3 DNA follows: TGTGCCAGAAGCTTGGAGCGGGGGCCCGGGCTCCAAGAGACCCAGTACTTC. It encodes CARSLERGPGLQETQYF.

This clonotype came up a few times. This rearrangement joins TRBV29-1 to TRBJ1-3, with D hard to call. Trimming shortened V by 4 bases and J by 7 bases, and 14 bases separated the two germline ends. The CDR3 runs to 13 residues. Germline V gene lookup returns CDR1 SQVTM and CDR2 ANQGSEA. CDR3 region: CSVVIPVRNTIYF. The DNA of the CDR3 is TGCAGCGTTGTAATTCCAGTTCGGAACACCATATATTTT.

The chain has TRBV11-2 and TRBJ1-6, with 7 nucleotides matching TRBD1. The CDR3 sequence is 16 residues long. Unmatched junction bases numbered 6, after V lost 0 bases and J lost 7 bases. Germline V lookup: CDR1 SGHAT, CDR2 FQNNGV. CDR3 residues: CASSLDSPGGNSPLHF. DNA of the CDR3: TGTGCCAGCAGCTTAGACTCTCCAGGGGGAAATTCACCCCTCCACTTT.

This clonotype was found many times. The rearrangement uses TRBV7-9 and TRBJ2-7; perhaps TRBD2 as D (5 bases). Trimming stripped 6 bases from V and 0 bases from J, with 6 bases between. Germline V gene sequence: CDR1 SEHNR, CDR2 FQNEAQ (reference sequence). The CDR3 runs to 12 residues. DNA of the CDR3: TGTGCCAGCAGGGGGAGCTCCTACGAGCAGTACTTC. Its protein product is CASRGSSYEQYF. The full variable domain, its missing parts supplied by reference TRBV7-9 and TRBJ2-7, is DTGVSQNPRHKITKRGQNVTFRCDPISEHNRLYWYRQTLGQGPEFLTYFQNEAQLEKSRLLSDRFSAERPKGSFSTLEIQRTEQGDSAMYLCASRGSSYEQYFGPGTRLTVT.

This chain connects TRBV29-1 to TRBJ2-3, with D possibly TRBD1 on 5 matching bases. The CDR3 length is 14 residues. The V end was cut by 0 bases, the J end by 2 bases, with 9 bases between. The V gene's germline CDR1 is SQVTM and CDR2 ANQGSEA. The chain's CDR3 is CSVEDRVLTDTQYF. DNA of the CDR3: TGCAGCGTTGAAGACAGGGTACTCACAGATACGCAGTATTTT.

This clonotype was counted a few times. The chain couples TRBV5-1 to TRBJ2-1; the match to TRBD2 covers 7 bases. The CDR3 contains 17 residues. Germline loops: CDR1 SGHRS, CDR2 YFSETQ. J lost 0 bases, V lost 0 bases, and 6 bases had no gene match. CDR3 nucleotides: TGCGCCAGCAGCTTGGCGGGAGCGGGGAGCTCCTACAATGAGCAGTTCTTC. The encoded protein is CASSLAGAGSSYNEQFF.

The chain uses TRBV12-3 or TRBV12-4 and TRBJ2-3, with a weak D call TRBD1 (7 bases). V was clipped by 7 bases and J by 6 bases, with 23 bases between them. This CDR3 spans 16 amino acids. The CDR3 bases are TGTGCCAGCACCTCGGGGGCCCAGGGGGTGATGGATACGCAGTATTTT. Translating gives CASTSGAQGVMDTQYF.

There are many counts of this clonotype. The V gene is TRBV7-3, the J gene TRBJ2-3; D ambiguous. There are 12 residues in the CDR3. Germline V lookup: CDR1 SGHTA, CDR2 FQGTGA. The ends were cut back, 1 base at V and 4 bases at J, with 3 bases in the middle. CDR3 sequence reads: CASSLRADTQYF. The CDR3 DNA sequence: TGTGCCAGCAGCTTAAGGGCAGATACGCAGTATTTT.

This clonotype has a handful of counts. The J gene is TRBJ2-7, the V gene TRBV28; D is uncertain. The ends were cut back, 6 bases at V and 4 bases at J, with 25 bases in the middle. Per the germline V gene, CDR1 is MDHEN and CDR2 is SYDVKM. The CDR3 is made up of 17 amino acids. The CDR3 region has the DNA TGTGCCAGCAGCCTTCATCCGACGGAAGAGATCCTGTACGAGCAGTACTTC. Amino acids: CASSLHPTEEILYEQYF.

The CDR3 DNA reads TGTGCCAGCAGCTTAGTCGGGGGCATTGAGACCCAGTACTTC. It yields the protein CASSLVGGIETQYF. V and J are TRBV7-9 and TRBJ2-5; perhaps D is TRBD1 or TRBD2 (6 bases each). The CDR3 consists of 14 residues. The germline V gene has CDR1 SEHNR and CDR2 FQNEAQ (reference sequence). V was shortened by 1 base and J by 5 bases, with 11 bases between the two germline ends.

The chain uses TRBV2 and TRBJ1-1; a weak D match, TRBD1 (6 bases). Per germline, CDR1 SNHLY and CDR2 FYNNEI. V lost 4 bases, J lost 3 bases, and 18 bases lay in between. This CDR3 is 16 amino acids long. For the CDR3, the DNA is TGTGCCAGCAGTGTTGTGTTCGGGGGCGGGGACACTGAAGCTTTCTTT. It codes for CASSVVFGGGDTEAFF.

The CDR3 sequence: CASTDRSQPQHF. The CDR3 DNA sequence: TGTGCCAGCACGGACAGGTCTCAGCCCCAGCATTTT. The V gene is TRBV28, the J gene TRBJ1-5; TRBD1 matches at 7 bases. The CDR3 spans 12 residues. Looked up from germline, CDR1 is MDHEN and CDR2 is SYDVKM. V gave up 7 bases and J gave up 6 bases; unmatched junction bases: 3.

There are a few counts of this clonotype. This sequence joins TRBV11-2 and TRBJ1-4, with TRBD1 matching over 8 bases. With 3 bases clipped from V and 5 bases from J, the junction kept 5 bases outside the gene matches. The V gene's germline CDR1 is SGHAT and CDR2 FQNNGV. This CDR3 is 15 amino acids long. The chain's CDR3 is CASSFGQGQNEKLFF. CDR3 nucleotide sequence: TGTGCCAGCAGCTTCGGACAGGGTCAGAATGAAAAACTGTTTTTT.

The chain links TRBV5-5 to TRBJ1-5; TRBD1 agrees at 9 bases. In germline, CDR1 is SGHKS, CDR2 YYEKEE (reference sequence). V was clipped by 3 bases and J by 6 bases; unmatched bases: 7. The CDR3 consists of 15 residues. CDR3 DNA sequence: TGTGCCAGCAGCTGGACAGGGGAAGGAGGTCAGCCCCAGCATTTT. Its translation is CASSWTGEGGQPQHF.

V gene TRBV3-1 combines with J gene TRBJ2-1; 11 bases are a match to TRBD2. J was trimmed by 8 bases and V by 4 bases; bases with no gene match: 7. Germline V gene lookup returns CDR1 LGHDT and CDR2 YNNKEL (reference sequence). The CDR3 loop spans 15 amino acids. CDR3: CASSRTSGGSYEQFF. For the CDR3, the DNA is TGTGCCAGCAGCCGCACTAGCGGGGGTTCCTATGAGCAGTTCTTC.

This clonotype appeared a few times. One end of the junction is discordant with germline, which a read error may explain. The J gene is TRBJ2-1, the V gene TRBV2, with D possibly being TRBD2 (6 bases). The CDR3 length is 14 residues. CDR1 is SNHLY, CDR2 FYNNEI, per germline. The CDR3 nucleotides read TGTGCCGGCAGTCCGGGACTCTTATACAATGAGCAGTTCTTC. Translation: CAGSPGLLYNEQFF. Filled out from reference TRBV2 and TRBJ2-1, the complete variable domain reads EPEVTQTPSHQVTQMGQEVILRCVPISNHLYFYWYRQILGQKVEFLVSFYNNEISEKSEIFDDQFSVERPDGSNFTLKIRSTKLEDSAMYFCAGSPGLLYNEQFFGPGTRLTVL.

The chain joins TRBV7-2 to TRBJ1-3; perhaps TRBD1 as D (6 bases). The germline V gene encodes CDR1 SGHTA and CDR2 FQGNSA. V was pared by 8 bases and J by 3 bases, with 23 bases between. There are 17 residues in the CDR3. CDR3 sequence reads: CASGRHQDRYRGNTIYF. The CDR3 DNA reads TGTGCCAGCGGCCGCCATCAGGACAGATACCGTGGAAACACCATATATTTT. Full variable domain (missing parts from reference TRBV7-2 and TRBJ1-3): GAGVSQSPSNKVTEKGKDVELRCDPISGHTALYWYRQSLGQGLEFLIYFQGNSAPDKSGLPSDRFSAERTGGSVSTLTIQRTQQEDSAVYLCASGRHQDRYRGNTIYFGEGSWLTVV.

This clonotype has only a few counts. This chain links TRBV25-1 with TRBJ2-7; D unresolved. The CDR3 length is 14 residues. Trimming shortened V by 5 bases and J by 0 bases, and 11 bases separated the two germline ends. CDR1 is MGHDK, CDR2 SYGVNS, per germline. The CDR3 DNA follows: TGTGCCAGCAGTCCCACCCTCAGCTCCTACGAGCAGTACTTC. This translates into CASSPTLSSYEQYF.

This chain links TRBV5-1 with TRBJ2-5; tentative D call: TRBD1 (6 bases). The CDR3 runs 15 residues. V was cut by 0 bases and J by 5 bases, with 14 bases left in between. CDR1 is SGHRS, CDR2 YFSETQ, per germline. Here the CDR3 reads CASSLADSQGETQYF. Here the CDR3 DNA reads TGCGCCAGCAGCTTGGCGGACTCCCAGGGGGAGACCCAGTACTTC.

The chain joins TRBV12-3 or TRBV12-4 to TRBJ2-6; the D is unclear. The V end was cut by 6 bases, the J end by 0 bases, with 9 bases between. The CDR3 covers 15 residues. The CDR3 DNA follows: TGTGCCAGCAGGCCTCAAAGCTCTGGGGCCAACGTCCTGACTTTC. The encoded protein is CASRPQSSGANVLTF.

This clonotype was recorded a few times. The chain links TRBV3-1 to TRBJ2-7, with TRBD1 matching 7 bases. The closer fit of TRBJ2-1 to the DNA end suggests the J call may be wrong. The CDR3 runs to 15 residues. CDR1 is LGHDT, CDR2 YNNKEL, per germline (reference sequence). CDR3 protein: CASSHAPAGGYEQFF. For the CDR3, the DNA is TGTGCCAGCAGCCACGCACCGGCAGGGGGTTATGAGCAGTTCTTC.

V and J are TRBV29-1 and TRBJ1-3; D is unresolved. V lost 4 bases to trimming and J lost 0 bases, with 7 bases between them. The CDR3 covers 13 residues. Germline CDR1 SQVTM, CDR2 ANQGSEA. The CDR3 loop is CSVGGSSGNTIYF. The CDR3 nucleotides are TGCAGCGTTGGGGGTAGCTCTGGAAACACCATATATTTT.

This clonotype was detected ten times or more. The chain is built from TRBV2 and TRBJ1-5; 7 nucleotides agree with TRBD1. V gave up 6 bases and J gave up 4 bases; unmatched junction bases: 0. Germline CDR1 and CDR2: SNHLY and FYNNEI. This CDR3 contains 12 residues. Here the CDR3 DNA reads TGTGCCAGCAGGACAGGGAATCAGCCCCAGCATTTT. It specifies CASRTGNQPQHF.

This clonotype was seen a few times. The V and J genes are TRBV10-3 and TRBJ1-6; 9 nucleotides line up with TRBD1. V shed 6 bases, J shed 7 bases, and the junction held 1 base outside the gene matches. CDR1 is ENHRY and CDR2 is SYGVKD in the germline V gene. This CDR3 is built from 13 residues. CDR3 protein: CAIRTGGNSPLHF. The CDR3 DNA follows: TGTGCCATCAGGACAGGGGGGAATTCACCCCTCCACTTT.

The table lists this clonotype with a few counts. This chain links TRBV9 with TRBJ2-3; tentatively, D is TRBD1 (5 bases). Germline CDR1 is SGDLS and CDR2 is YYNGEE. The CDR3 covers 14 residues. Trimming stripped 2 bases from V and 6 bases from J, with 13 bases between. In nucleotides, the CDR3 is TGTGCCAGCAGCGTCGTAGGGGCCGGGGATACGCAGTATTTT. This translates into CASSVVGAGDTQYF.

The rearrangement links TRBV7-2 to TRBJ2-5, with 7 bases fitting TRBD2. The end of the DNA aligns better with TRBJ2-1, so the J call may be wrong. Germline-derived CDR1 and CDR2 are SGHTA and FQGNSA. The CDR3 runs to 15 residues. The CDR3 region is CASSLSGGVKAEQFF. CDR3 coding DNA: TGTGCCAGCAGCTTAAGTGGGGGGGTGAAGGCTGAGCAGTTCTTC.